Each of the 23 T cell receptor beta chains below was sequenced from the same sample in a study of T cell repertoires in cytomegalovirus infection. TCRdb used MiXCR to reprocess the reads, holding one entry per CDR3 protein. This sample has almost 300,000 distinct CDR3 sequences, with around 10% found just once. The sample taken for sequencing was PBMCs. All receptors derive from a human donor in good health (CMV status not recorded). Some clones in this sample may be carry-over from other donors' samples.

This clonotype was observed at least ten times. The chain employs TRBV12-3 or TRBV12-4 and TRBJ2-4; D unresolved. The V gene lost 6 bases and the J gene lost 5 bases, with 14 bases spanning the gap. CDR3 length: 14 residues. The CDR3 sequence: CASSPGISQNIQYF. CDR3 DNA sequence: TGTGCCAGCAGCCCCGGAATCAGCCAAAACATTCAGTACTTC.

This clonotype was seen at least ten times. V is TRBV27 and J is TRBJ1-1; 7 bases fit TRBD1. The germline gives CDR1 MNHEY, CDR2 SMNVEV (reference sequence). CDR3 length equals 13 residues. V shed 2 bases, J shed 11 bases, and the junction held 8 bases outside the gene matches. This chain's CDR3 is CASSLPPGTAAFF. CDR3 DNA sequence: TGTGCCAGCAGTTTACCCCCCGGGACAGCGGCTTTCTTT.

As to this clonotype: With a much larger clone just one base away, this may be a read error. The chain has TRBV28 and TRBJ2-2; TRBD2 agrees at 9 bases. This CDR3 comprises 16 residues. CDR1 and CDR2 (germline): MDHEN, SYDVKM. CDR3 nucleotides: TGTGACAGCAGTCGGAGACTAGCGGCGAACACCGGGGAGCTGTTTTTT. Translating gives CDSSRRLAANTGELFF.

The sample holds a few counts of this clonotype. The V and J genes are TRBV20-1 and TRBJ1-5; TRBD1 matches at 9 bases. V lost 0 bases and J lost 7; bases outside the gene matches: 7. The CDR3 length is 15 residues. Germline V CDR1 and CDR2: DFQATT, SNEGSKA (reference sequence). Here the CDR3 DNA reads TGCAGTGCTAGAGACTATACAGGGGGCGTCCAGCCCCAGCATTTT. Translated: CSARDYTGGVQPQHF.

This clonotype was observed many times. The chain couples TRBV7-2 to TRBJ2-1; TRBD1 agrees at 7 bases. This CDR3 spans 14 amino acids. Looked up from germline, CDR1 is SGHTA and CDR2 is FQGNSA. J was trimmed by 4 bases and V by 5 bases; bases with no gene match: 5. In DNA, the CDR3 is TGTGCCAGCAGCAGCAGACAGGGATACAATGAGCAGTTCTTC. It is translated as CASSSRQGYNEQFF.

The chain combines TRBV28 with TRBJ2-3; 12 bases match TRBD2. Germline V gene data show CDR1 as MDHEN and CDR2 as SYDVKM. This CDR3 comprises 16 residues. The trim removed 5 bases at V and 2 bases at J, leaving 5 bases unmatched. The CDR3 is CASSELAGGNTDTQYF. The CDR3 nucleotides are TGTGCCAGCAGTGAACTAGCGGGGGGCAACACAGATACGCAGTATTTT. Drawing the rest from reference TRBV28 and TRBJ2-3, the complete variable domain is DVKVTQSSRYLVKRTGEKVFLECVQDMDHENMFWYRQDPGLGLRLIYFSYDVKMKEKGDIPEGYSVSREKKERFSLILESASTNQTSMYLCASSELAGGNTDTQYFGPGTRLTVL.

At least ten counts were recorded for this clonotype. The chain has TRBV29-1 and TRBJ2-1, with TRBD1 matching over 9 bases. V shed 6 bases and J 7 bases; nucleotides not matched to a gene: 7. There are 13 residues in the CDR3. Germline loops: CDR1 SQVTM, CDR2 ANQGSEA. The CDR3 is CSVGQGIGNEQFF. The CDR3 DNA is TGCAGCGTGGGACAGGGAATTGGGAATGAGCAGTTCTTC.

This clonotype appeared many times. J is TRBJ1-5 and V is TRBV28; TRBD1 aligns across 11 bases. CDR1 and CDR2 (germline): MDHEN, SYDVKM. This CDR3 is built from 18 residues. V was clipped by 2 bases and J by 2 bases; unmatched bases: 8. CDR3 sequence (DNA): TGTGCCAGCAGTTTACAAGGGACAGGGGGGCCTGGCAATCAGCCCCAGCATTTT. Translating gives CASSLQGTGGPGNQPQHF. Supplemented by reference TRBV28 and TRBJ1-5, the full variable domain reads DVKVTQSSRYLVKRTGEKVFLECVQDMDHENMFWYRQDPGLGLRLIYFSYDVKMKEKGDIPEGYSVSREKKERFSLILESASTNQTSMYLCASSLQGTGGPGNQPQHFGDGTRLSIL.

The V gene is TRBV19, the J gene TRBJ2-1; 7 nucleotides match TRBD1. The CDR3 is made up of 16 amino acids. V shed 1 base and J 1 base; nucleotides not matched to a gene: 4. Germline CDR1 and CDR2: LNHDA and SQIVND (reference sequence). CDR3 region: CASSIGGGLSYNEQFF. CDR3 in DNA: TGTGCCAGTAGTATAGGAGGGGGCCTGTCCTACAATGAGCAGTTCTTC.

This clonotype was seen only a few times. This chain joins TRBV18 and TRBJ2-1; a weak D match, TRBD2 (7 bases). Per germline, CDR1 KGHSH and CDR2 LQKENI. The CDR3 length is 14 residues. With 3 bases removed from V and 7 bases from J, the gap between germline ends came to 13 bases. The CDR3 nucleotides read TGTGCCAGCTCACCCTCCGAGGGGGGGAATGAGCAGTTCTTC. Protein: CASSPSEGGNEQFF.

This clonotype was counted at least ten times. The chain combines TRBV6-2 or TRBV6-3 with TRBJ1-1, with D unresolved. This CDR3 is 16 amino acids long. Trimming pared 5 bases from V and 5 bases from J, leaving 21 bases between. The germline V gene encodes CDR1 MNHEY and CDR2 SVGEGT. In nucleotides, the CDR3 is TGTGCCAGCAGTCTGACCGTCGTAGGTCTGCGGACTGAAGCTTTCTTT. It translates to CASSLTVVGLRTEAFF.

This clonotype was counted many times. The chain recombines TRBV7-2 with TRBJ1-1; D call uncertain. This CDR3 is 15 amino acids long. V was pared by 2 bases and J by 4 bases, with 14 bases between. CDR1 and CDR2 (germline): SGHTA, FQGNSA. Here the CDR3 reads CASSLKSAVPTEAFF. The CDR3 bases are TGTGCCAGCAGCTTAAAATCGGCGGTTCCCACTGAAGCTTTCTTT.

This clonotype showed up many times. The J gene is TRBJ1-2, the V gene TRBV7-8; D uncertain. The germline CDR1 and CDR2 sequences are SGHVS and FQNEAQ. The CDR3 has 13 residues. Trimming removed 5 bases from V and 0 bases from J, with 7 bases in between. CDR3 nucleotides: TGTGCCAGCAGCCTCGGGACTAACTATGGCTACACCTTC. Protein product: CASSLGTNYGYTF.

The sample holds a few counts of this clonotype. This rearrangement joins TRBV18 to TRBJ1-6; the D is unclear. This CDR3 spans 15 amino acids. V was trimmed by 3 bases and J by 10 bases, leaving 16 bases between them. Germline V gene sequence: CDR1 KGHSH, CDR2 LQKENI. In nucleotides, the CDR3 is TGTGCCAGCTCACCGCACAGCTCCCAAGGGTCACCCCTCCACTTT. This encodes CASSPHSSQGSPLHF. The entire variable domain, with the rest obtained from reference TRBV18 and TRBJ1-6, is as follows: NAGVMQNPRHLVRRRGQEARLRCSPMKGHSHVYWYRQLPEEGLKFMVYLQKENIIDESGMPKERFSAEFPKEGPSILRIQQVVRGDSAAYFCASSPHSSQGSPLHFGNGTRLTVT.

Ten or more counts support this clonotype. The chain employs TRBV3-1 and TRBJ2-3; no firm D call. CDR1 is LGHDT and CDR2 is YNNKEL in the germline V gene (reference sequence). V was shortened by 0 bases and J by 2 bases, with 12 bases between the two germline ends. The CDR3 loop spans 16 amino acids. For the CDR3, the DNA is TGTGCCAGCAGCCAAGATCCACTGGTTAACACAGATACGCAGTATTTT. Its translation: CASSQDPLVNTDTQYF.

This clonotype appeared a few times. The V gene is TRBV29-1, the J gene TRBJ2-1, with TRBD2 identical over 12 bases. The ends lost 7 bases at V and 10 bases at J; junction bases unmatched: 5. Looked up from germline, CDR1 is SQVTM and CDR2 is ANQGSEA. The CDR3 is made up of 12 amino acids. The CDR3 DNA reads as TGCAGCGCCAGGGGACTAGCGGGCGAGCAGTTCTTC. Its protein is CSARGLAGEQFF.

This clonotype has more than one count but fewer than ten. The J gene is TRBJ2-7, the V gene TRBV5-1, with 8 bases fitting TRBD2. In germline, CDR1 is SGHRS, CDR2 YFSETQ. This CDR3 spans 13 amino acids. Trimming removed 3 bases from V and 6 bases from J; junction bases left unmatched: 5. The CDR3 nucleotides read TGCGCCAGCAGCTCGGGGGGGCCGAGCGAGCAGTACTTC. Translation: CASSSGGPSEQYF. Full variable domain (outside the CDR3, taken from reference TRBV5-1 and TRBJ2-7): KAGVTQTPRYLIKTRGQQVTLSCSPISGHRSVSWYQQTPGQGLQFLFEYFSETQRNKGNFPGRFSGRQFSNSRSEMNVSTLELGDSALYLCASSSGGPSEQYFGPGTRLTVT.

This clonotype has ten or more counts. The rearrangement joins TRBV11-3 to TRBJ2-1; 7 positions match TRBD2. The junction had 7 bases not matched to a gene; V was cut back by 3 bases and J by 11 bases. The germline V gene has CDR1 SGHNT and CDR2 YENEEA. CDR3 length: 13 amino acids. The CDR3 is CASSFSEAGQQFF. Here the CDR3 DNA reads TGTGCCAGCAGCTTCAGCGAAGCGGGGCAGCAGTTCTTC.

This clonotype was recorded a few times. The V and J genes are TRBV4-1 and TRBJ2-7, with a possible D match to TRBD1 (5 bases). The CDR3 has 15 amino acids. Germline V CDR1 and CDR2: MGHRA, YSYEKL. The V gene lost 2 bases and the J gene lost 0 bases, with 11 bases spanning the gap. The CDR3 reads CASSQTPGSSYEQYF. The CDR3 DNA is TGCGCCAGCAGCCAAACTCCAGGGTCCTCCTACGAGCAGTACTTC.

Comment on this clonotype: A clone one base away is much larger, so this may be a read error. The V and J genes are TRBV27 and TRBJ2-6; D not certain. The CDR3 loop spans 13 amino acids. V gave up 3 bases and J gave up 2 bases, with 2 bases separating them. Germline CDR1 is MNHEY and CDR2 is SMNVEV (reference sequence). CDR3 sequence (DNA): TGTGCCAGCAGTTTTACTGGGGCCAACGTCCTGACTTTC. Translation: CASSFTGANVLTF.

This clonotype was recorded many times. V and J are TRBV28 and TRBJ1-1; a possible D gene is TRBD1 (5 bases). Germline V CDR1 and CDR2: MDHEN, SYDVKM. The V end lost 4 bases, the J end lost 1 base, and 10 bases lay between the germline ends. The CDR3 totals 14 residues. The CDR3 coding sequence is TGTGCCAGCAGTTCGGGACGGAGGAACACTGAAGCTTTCTTT. This encodes CASSSGRRNTEAFF.

This clonotype was found many times. This sequence joins TRBV15 and TRBJ2-3, with 11 bases aligning to TRBD2. Per the germline V gene, CDR1 is LNHNV and CDR2 is YYDKDF (reference sequence). J gave up 0 bases and V 3 bases, and 2 bases lay outside the gene matches. The CDR3 totals 16 residues. CDR3 amino acids: CATSRLAGGSTDTQYF. CDR3 sequence (DNA): TGTGCCACCAGCAGGTTAGCGGGGGGGAGCACAGATACGCAGTATTTT.

This chain links TRBV19 with TRBJ2-1; D gene ambiguous. V was trimmed by 3 bases and J by 4 bases, leaving 13 bases between them. CDR1 LNHDA and CDR2 SQIVND come from the germline V gene (reference sequence). There are 15 residues in the CDR3. The CDR3, as DNA: TGTGCCAGTAGTATGAGCAGAAGAGTTTACAATGAGCAGTTCTTC. Translation: CASSMSRRVYNEQFF. The whole variable domain, filled in from reference TRBV19 and TRBJ2-1, reads DGGITQSPKYLFRKEGQNVTLSCEQNLNHDAMYWYRQDPGQGLRLIYYSQIVNDFQKGDIAEGYSVSREKKESFPLTVTSAQKNPTAFYLCASSMSRRVYNEQFFGPGTRLTVL.